The TCR beta chain described here comes from a study of control samples from healthy donors and cancer patients. Germline assignment: CDR1 MNHEY and CDR2 SVGAGI. V shed 6 bases, J shed 3 bases, and the junction held 10 bases outside the gene matches. The CDR3 is 15 residues long. Libraries were prepared by immunoSEQ multiplex PCR; TCRdb keeps only in-frame clonotypes and omits some of them. The sample shows about 150,000 clones, 93% of them seen only once. The sequence was obtained from a middle-aged man in good health. Sequenced input: blood. V and J are TRBV6-5 and TRBJ2-7; 8 nucleotides align to TRBD1. The CDR3 DNA is TGTGCCAGCAGGGCCCAGGGACAGGCGTACTACGAGCAGTACTTC. Residues: CASRAQGQAYYEQYF.